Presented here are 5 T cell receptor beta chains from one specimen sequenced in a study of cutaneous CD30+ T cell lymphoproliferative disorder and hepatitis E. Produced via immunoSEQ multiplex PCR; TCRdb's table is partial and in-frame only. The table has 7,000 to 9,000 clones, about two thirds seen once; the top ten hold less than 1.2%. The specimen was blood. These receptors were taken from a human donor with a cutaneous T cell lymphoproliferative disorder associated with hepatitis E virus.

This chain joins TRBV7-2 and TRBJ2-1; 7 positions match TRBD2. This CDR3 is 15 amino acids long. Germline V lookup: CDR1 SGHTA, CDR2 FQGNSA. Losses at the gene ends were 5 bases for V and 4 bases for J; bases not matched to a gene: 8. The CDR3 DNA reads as TGTGCCAGCAGCCCCGAAGCGGGAACTTACAATGAGCAGTTCTTC. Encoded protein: CASSPEAGTYNEQFF.

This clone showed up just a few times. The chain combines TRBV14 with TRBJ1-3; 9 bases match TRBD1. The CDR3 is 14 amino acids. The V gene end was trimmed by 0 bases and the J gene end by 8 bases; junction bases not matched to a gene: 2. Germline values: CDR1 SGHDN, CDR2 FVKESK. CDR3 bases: TGTGCCAGCAGCCAAGAACAGGGGGCACACACCATATATTTT. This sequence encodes CASSQEQGAHTIYF.

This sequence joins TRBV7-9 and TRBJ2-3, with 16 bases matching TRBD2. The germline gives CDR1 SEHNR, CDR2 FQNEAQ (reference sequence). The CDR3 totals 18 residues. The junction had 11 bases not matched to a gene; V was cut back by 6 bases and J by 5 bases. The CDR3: CASSLPGTSGRAEDTQYF. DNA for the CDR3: TGTGCCAGCAGTCTACCCGGGACTAGCGGGAGGGCCGAAGATACGCAGTATTTT.

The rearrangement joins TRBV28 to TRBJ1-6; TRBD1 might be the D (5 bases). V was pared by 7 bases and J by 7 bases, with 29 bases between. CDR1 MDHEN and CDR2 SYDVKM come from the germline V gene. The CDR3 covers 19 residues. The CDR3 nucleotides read TGTGCCAGCAAAGTTTCCCAGTTTTACGACAGTGTTTTAAATTCACCCCTCCACTTT. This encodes CASKVSQFYDSVLNSPLHF.

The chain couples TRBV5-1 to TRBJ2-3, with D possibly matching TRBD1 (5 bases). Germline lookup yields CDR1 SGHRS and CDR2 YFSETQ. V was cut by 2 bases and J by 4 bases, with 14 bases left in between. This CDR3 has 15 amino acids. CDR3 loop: CASSFPQGSADTQYF. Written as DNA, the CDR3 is TGCGCCAGCAGCTTCCCCCAGGGTTCAGCAGATACGCAGTATTTT.